What follows describes a single T cell receptor beta chain. Original data processing: Estimates of nucleated cell counts were drawn from the amplification of reference gene primers. Libraries were prepared by immunoSEQ multiplex PCR; TCRdb keeps only in-frame clonotypes and omits some of them. The V and J calls and clone size come from that table; D and trimming were worked out from the DNA. The profile covers around 260,000 clones, with 88% appearing a single time and about 0.7% taken by the ten largest. These data originate in a study of blood T cell repertoires in COVID-19. Study at large: T cells, B-cell-depleted T cells, or PBMCs supplied cDNA or gDNA.

The source material was peripheral blood. The origin of this receptor is a human donor in a cohort sampled during active COVID-19.

The CDR3: CASSSSSGGTYEQYF. The CDR3 DNA sequence: TGTGCCAGCAGCTCCTCTAGCGGGGGTACCTACGAGCAGTACTTC. The V and J genes are TRBV6-5 and TRBJ2-7, with 10 bases aligning to TRBD2. J was trimmed by 2 bases and V by 6 bases; bases with no gene match: 7. The germline V gene has CDR1 MNHEY and CDR2 SVGAGI. The CDR3 covers 15 residues.